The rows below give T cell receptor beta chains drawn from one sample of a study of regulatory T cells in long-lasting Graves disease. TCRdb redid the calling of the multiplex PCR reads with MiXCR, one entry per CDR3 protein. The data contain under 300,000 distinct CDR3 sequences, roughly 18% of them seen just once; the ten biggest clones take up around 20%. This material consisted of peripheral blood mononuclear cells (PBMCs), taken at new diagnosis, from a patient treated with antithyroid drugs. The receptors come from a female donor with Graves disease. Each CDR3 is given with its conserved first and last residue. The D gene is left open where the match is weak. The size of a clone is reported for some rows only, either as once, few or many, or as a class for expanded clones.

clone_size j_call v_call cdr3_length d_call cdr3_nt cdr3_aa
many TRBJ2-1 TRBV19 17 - TGTGCCAGTAGTATTGTACGGTCCCCCTTAGGCTACAATGAGCAGTTCTTC CASSIVRSPLGYNEQFF
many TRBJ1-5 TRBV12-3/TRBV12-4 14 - TGTGCCAGCAGTCCTCGGGGGGGAAGACAGCCCCAGCATTTT CASSPRGGRQPQHF
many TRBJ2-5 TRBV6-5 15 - TGTGCCAGCAGTTACTGGGCTCCGGGCCAAGAGACCCAGTACTTC CASSYWAPGQETQYF
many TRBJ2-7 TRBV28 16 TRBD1 TGTGCCAGCAGTTTAGTCGGGACAGGGGTTTCCTACGAGCAGTACTTC CASSLVGTGVSYEQYF
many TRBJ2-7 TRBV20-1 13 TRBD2 TGCAGTGTCCCGGCGGGAGAGGCCTACGAGCAGTACTTC CSVPAGEAYEQYF
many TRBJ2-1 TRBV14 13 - TGTGCCAGCAGCCAAGATTGGAACAATGAGCAGTTCTTC CASSQDWNNEQFF
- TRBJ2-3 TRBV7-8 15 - TGTGCCAGCAGCTTGAGATCCTACTACACAGATACGCAGTATTTT CASSLRSYYTDTQYF
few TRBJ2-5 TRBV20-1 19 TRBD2 TGCAGTGCTAGATCAATTAGGACTAGCGGGAGGGTATTCGGTGAGACCCAGTACTTC CSARSIRTSGRVFGETQYF
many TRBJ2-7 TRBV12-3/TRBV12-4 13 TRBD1 TGTGCCAGCACCCCGGACAGGGCTTACGAGCAGTACTTC CASTPDRAYEQYF
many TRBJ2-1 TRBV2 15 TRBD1 TGTGCCAACATTAAAGGACAGGGTTCCTACAATGAGCAGTTCTTC CANIKGQGSYNEQFF
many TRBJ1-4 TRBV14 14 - TGTGCCAGCAGCCAGCTCACCACTAATGAAAAACTGTTTTTT CASSQLTTNEKLFF
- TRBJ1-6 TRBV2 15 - TGTGCCAGCAGTGAAGCAATCGGGGAGTTTTCACCCCTCCACTTT CASSEAIGEFSPLHF
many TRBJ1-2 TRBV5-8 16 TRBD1 TGTGCCAGCAGCCACCCCGCAGGGGGGTTGGACTATGGCTACACCTTC CASSHPAGGLDYGYTF
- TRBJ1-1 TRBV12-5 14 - TGTGCTAGTGGTTTAGCATTGGCGAACACTGAAGCTTTCTTT CASGLALANTEAFF
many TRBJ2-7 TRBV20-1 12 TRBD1 TGCAGTGCTAGACAGGGGGCGAACGAGCAGTACTTC CSARQGANEQYF
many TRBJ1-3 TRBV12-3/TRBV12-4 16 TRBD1 TGTGCCAGCCTGGGACAGCCCGGAGGAACTGGAAACACCATATATTTT CASLGQPGGTGNTIYF
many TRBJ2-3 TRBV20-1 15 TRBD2 TGCAGTGCTAGAGGGGCTAGCGGGAGAACAGATACGCAGTATTTT CSARGASGRTDTQYF
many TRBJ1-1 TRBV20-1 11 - TGCAGTGCTAGTCAGGGAACTGAAGCTTTCTTT CSASQGTEAFF
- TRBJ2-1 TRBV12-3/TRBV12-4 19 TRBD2 TGTGCCAGCAGTTCGGGGACCGGGACTAGCGAAAACCCCTACAATGAGCAGTTCTTC CASSSGTGTSENPYNEQFF
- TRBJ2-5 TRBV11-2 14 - TGTGCCAGCAGCTTAGAAAGTAACCAAGAGACCCAGTACTTC CASSLESNQETQYF
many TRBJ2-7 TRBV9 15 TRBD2 TGTGCCAGCAGCGAAGGGACTAGCGGGCCCTACGAGCAGTACTTC CASSEGTSGPYEQYF
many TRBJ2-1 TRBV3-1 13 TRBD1 TGTGCCAGCACCGGACAGGGAGGCAATGAGCAGTTCTTC CASTGQGGNEQFF
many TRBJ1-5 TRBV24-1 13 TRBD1 TGTGCCACCCGACAGGGCCTCAATCAGCCCCAGCATTTT CATRQGLNQPQHF